The subject of this entry is one T cell receptor (beta chain). The target antigen is unknown. The data stem from a study of cytomegalovirus exposure and HLA in healthy donors. At the level of the study: Membership in the Caucasian-associated ancestry cluster was found for 75% to 90% of around 380 genotyped donors.

Study findings and constraints: A later analysis associated some 16,000 TCR beta sequences with HLA alleles at a 0.05 false discovery rate. Several of the most significant clusters appeared linked to common viral pathogens, based on a later analysis. For presence/absence analyses, sequencing depth was assumed to be roughly uniform across donors.

Vbeta (60) and Jbeta (13) primers were used in the PCR. Here immunoSEQ multiplex PCR was the method, and the copy in TCRdb shows in-frame clones only, minus some. The data contain 150,000 to 200,000 clones, approximately 83% of them singletons. This CDR3 has 19 residues. With 6 bases clipped from V and 0 bases from J, the junction kept 19 bases outside the gene matches. Germline CDR1 reads SQVTM; CDR2 reads ANQGSEA. The sample comprised PBMCs. The clonotype comes from a male donor in good health and CMV-seronegative. The V gene is TRBV29-1, the J gene TRBJ1-4; 7 bases fit TRBD1. The CDR3, as DNA: TGCAGCGTCGTAACGCATAACAGGGGAGGCGGGACAACTAATGAAAAACTGTTTTTT. It yields the protein CSVVTHNRGGGTTNEKLFF.